Each of the 5 T cell receptor beta chains below was sequenced from the same sample in a study of shared clonotypes between healthy human individuals. Using immunoSEQ multiplex PCR, the repertoire was profiled, and TCRdb retains in-frame clones only, with some absent. This repertoire shows approximately 1.5 million clones, approximately 98.5% found once; its top ten account for 0.36%. The specimen sequenced was naive CD4+ T cells sorted from blood. Subset indicated: CD45RA+ positively selected. Receptors originate from a man aged 25 to 40 in good health.

This clone was observed once. The chain couples TRBV9 to TRBJ2-1; 9 nucleotides align to TRBD1. The germline V gene has CDR1 SGDLS and CDR2 YYNGEE. The CDR3 is made up of 15 amino acids. Trimming removed 3 bases from V and 6 bases from J; junction bases left unmatched: 7. This chain's CDR3 is CASSGGQGPFNEQFF. CDR3 sequence (DNA): TGTGCCAGCAGCGGAGGACAGGGGCCGTTCAATGAGCAGTTCTTC.

This clone was picked up a small number of times. CDR3 in DNA: TGTGCCAGCAGCATAGGTATAGCCAAAAACATTCAGTACTTC. It codes for CASSIGIAKNIQYF. The chain employs TRBV21-1 and TRBJ2-4. TRBV21-1 is a known pseudogene. The CDR3 is made up of 14 amino acids.

The chain uses TRBV7-2 and TRBJ1-1; D call uncertain. CDR3 length: 14 amino acids. From germline, CDR1 is SGHTA and CDR2 FQGNSA. The ends were cut back, 2 bases at V and 1 base at J, with 8 bases in the middle. DNA for the CDR3: TGTGCCAGCAGCTTAAATAGCCCGAACACTGAAGCTTTCTTT. This encodes CASSLNSPNTEAFF.

The V gene is TRBV29-1, the J gene TRBJ2-7; D not resolved. Germline lookup yields CDR1 SQVTM and CDR2 ANQGSEA. The CDR3 length is 12 residues. The V gene lost 6 bases and the J gene lost 5 bases, with 14 bases spanning the gap. The CDR3 nucleotides read TGCAGCGTCAACCGGGTGGGGAACGAGCAGTACTTC. It specifies CSVNRVGNEQYF.

The V gene is TRBV10-1, the J gene TRBJ2-7; 8 nucleotides agree with TRBD2. Germline loops: CDR1 WNHNN, CDR2 SYGVQD (reference sequence). The CDR3 has 14 residues. Trimming cost V 3 bases and J 4 bases; bases outside gene matches: 5. For the CDR3, the DNA is TGCGCCAGCAGTGACCACGGGAGGGCTTACGAGCAGTACTTC. Amino acids: CASSDHGRAYEQYF.